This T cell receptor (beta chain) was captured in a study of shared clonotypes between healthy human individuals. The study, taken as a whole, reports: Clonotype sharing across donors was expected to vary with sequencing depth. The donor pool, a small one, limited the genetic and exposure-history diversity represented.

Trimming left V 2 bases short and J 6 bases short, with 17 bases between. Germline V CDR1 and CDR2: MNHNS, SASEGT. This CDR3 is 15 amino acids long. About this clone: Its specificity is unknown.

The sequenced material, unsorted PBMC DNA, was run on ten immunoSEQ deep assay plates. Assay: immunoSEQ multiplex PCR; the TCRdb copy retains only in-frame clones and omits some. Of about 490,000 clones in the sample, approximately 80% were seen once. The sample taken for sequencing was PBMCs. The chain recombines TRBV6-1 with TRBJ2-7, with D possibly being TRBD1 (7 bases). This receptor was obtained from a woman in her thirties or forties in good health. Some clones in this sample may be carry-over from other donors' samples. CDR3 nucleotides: TGTGCCAGCAGTGAATTTCAGGGGGGAGGAGGCGAGCAGTACTTC. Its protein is CASSEFQGGGGEQYF.